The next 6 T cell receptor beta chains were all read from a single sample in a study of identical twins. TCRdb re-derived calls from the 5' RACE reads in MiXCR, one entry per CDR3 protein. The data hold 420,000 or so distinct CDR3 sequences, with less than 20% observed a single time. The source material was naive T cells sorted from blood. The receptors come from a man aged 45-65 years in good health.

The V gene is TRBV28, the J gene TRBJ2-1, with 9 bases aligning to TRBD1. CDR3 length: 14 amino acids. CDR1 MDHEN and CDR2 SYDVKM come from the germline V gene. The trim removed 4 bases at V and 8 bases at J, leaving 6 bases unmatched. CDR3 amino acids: CASSSGTGLYEQFF. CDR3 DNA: TGTGCCAGCAGTTCCGGGACAGGGCTTTATGAGCAGTTCTTC.

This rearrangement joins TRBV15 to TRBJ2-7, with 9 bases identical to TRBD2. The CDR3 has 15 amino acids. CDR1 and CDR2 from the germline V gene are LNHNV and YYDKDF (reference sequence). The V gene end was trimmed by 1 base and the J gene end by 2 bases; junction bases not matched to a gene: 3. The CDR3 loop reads CATSRGGGRAYEQYF. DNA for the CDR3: TGTGCCACCAGCAGAGGTGGCGGGAGGGCCTACGAGCAGTACTTC.

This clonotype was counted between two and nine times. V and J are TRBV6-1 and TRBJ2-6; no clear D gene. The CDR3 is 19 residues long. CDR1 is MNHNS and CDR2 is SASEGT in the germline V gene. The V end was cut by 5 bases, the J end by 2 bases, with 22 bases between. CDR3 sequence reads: CASSRQWSALIPGANVLTF. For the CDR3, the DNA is TGTGCCAGCAGTCGACAATGGTCCGCATTAATCCCTGGGGCCAACGTCCTGACTTTC.

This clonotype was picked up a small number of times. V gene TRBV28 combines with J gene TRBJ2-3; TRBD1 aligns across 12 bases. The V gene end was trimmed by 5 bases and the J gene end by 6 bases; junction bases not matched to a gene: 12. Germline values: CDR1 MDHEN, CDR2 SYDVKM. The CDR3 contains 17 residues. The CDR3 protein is CASSHHRDRGRSDTQYF. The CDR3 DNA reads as TGTGCCAGCAGTCACCATCGGGACAGGGGGCGTTCTGATACGCAGTATTTT. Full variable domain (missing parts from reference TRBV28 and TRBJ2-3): DVKVTQSSRYLVKRTGEKVFLECVQDMDHENMFWYRQDPGLGLRLIYFSYDVKMKEKGDIPEGYSVSREKKERFSLILESASTNQTSMYLCASSHHRDRGRSDTQYFGPGTRLTVL.

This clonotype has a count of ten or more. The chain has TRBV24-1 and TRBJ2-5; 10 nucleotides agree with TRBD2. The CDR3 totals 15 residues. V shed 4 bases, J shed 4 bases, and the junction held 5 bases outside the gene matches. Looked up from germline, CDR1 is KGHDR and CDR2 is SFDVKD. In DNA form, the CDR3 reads TGTGCCACCAGTGACTTTCTAGCGGGAGCAGAGACCCAGTACTTC. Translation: CATSDFLAGAETQYF.

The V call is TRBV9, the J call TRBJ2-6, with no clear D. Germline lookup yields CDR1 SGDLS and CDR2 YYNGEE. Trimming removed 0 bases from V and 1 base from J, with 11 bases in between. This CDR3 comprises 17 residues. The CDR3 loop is CASSVGGSQSGANVLTF. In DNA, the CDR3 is TGTGCCAGCAGCGTAGGGGGATCCCAATCTGGGGCCAACGTCCTGACTTTC.